Listed here are 5 T cell receptor beta chains from one sample, sequenced in a study of follicular helper T cells after annual influenza vaccination. Assay used: immunoSEQ multiplex PCR; TCRdb lists only in-frame clones, some missing. The sample includes some 13,000 clones, about four fifths of them seen just once. Regarding time point: 2015-2016 season, pre-vaccination. Sequences were derived from CXCR5- memory CD4+ T cells sorted from blood, sampled on the day of influenza vaccination. The source is an adult who received the influenza vaccine.

This clone appeared once. The V gene is TRBV28, the J gene TRBJ1-2, with D unclear. Trimming left V 2 bases short and J 4 bases short, with 11 bases between. This CDR3 has 14 amino acids. CDR1 and CDR2 (germline): MDHEN, SYDVKM. The CDR3 sequence: CASSLVGVSYGYTF. CDR3 nucleotides: TGTGCCAGCAGTTTAGTCGGGGTTAGCTATGGCTACACCTTC.

In this sample, this clone turned up once. V usage is TRBV30 and J usage is TRBJ1-2, with TRBD1 matching over 7 bases. Trimming cost V 5 bases and J 5 bases; bases outside gene matches: 8. The CDR3 contains 13 residues. Germline V gene data show CDR1 as GTSNPN and CDR2 as SVGIG (reference sequence). The CDR3: CAWQKQGLYGYTF. CDR3 coding DNA: TGTGCCTGGCAAAAACAGGGGCTGTATGGCTACACCTTC.

CDR3 in amino acids: CASSPPVAGRNTIYF. CDR3 DNA sequence: TGTGCCAGCTCACCACCCGTAGCGGGTAGAAACACCATATATTTT. The gene calls are TRBV18 and TRBJ1-3; D ambiguous. The CDR3 contains 15 residues. CDR1 is KGHSH and CDR2 is LQKENI in the germline V gene. V gave up 0 bases and J gave up 5 bases, with 11 bases separating them.

This chain connects TRBV15 to TRBJ1-2; maybe TRBD1 (5 bases). The CDR3 is made up of 14 amino acids. V was clipped by 1 base and J by 7 bases, with 13 bases between them. Germline CDR1 and CDR2: LNHNV and YYDKDF (reference sequence). The CDR3 region is CATSRGMGGSGYTF. The CDR3 nucleotides read TGTGCCACCAGCAGAGGAATGGGGGGGAGTGGCTACACCTTC.

CDR3 bases: TGCAGCGTTGCCCTGTCTAGCGGGGGAGACGAGCAGTACTTC. It specifies CSVALSSGGDEQYF. V usage is TRBV29-1 and J usage is TRBJ2-7; 10 positions agree with TRBD2. Per the germline V gene, CDR1 is SQVTM and CDR2 is ANQGSEA. With 4 bases clipped from V and 5 bases from J, the junction kept 8 bases outside the gene matches. The CDR3 has 14 residues.